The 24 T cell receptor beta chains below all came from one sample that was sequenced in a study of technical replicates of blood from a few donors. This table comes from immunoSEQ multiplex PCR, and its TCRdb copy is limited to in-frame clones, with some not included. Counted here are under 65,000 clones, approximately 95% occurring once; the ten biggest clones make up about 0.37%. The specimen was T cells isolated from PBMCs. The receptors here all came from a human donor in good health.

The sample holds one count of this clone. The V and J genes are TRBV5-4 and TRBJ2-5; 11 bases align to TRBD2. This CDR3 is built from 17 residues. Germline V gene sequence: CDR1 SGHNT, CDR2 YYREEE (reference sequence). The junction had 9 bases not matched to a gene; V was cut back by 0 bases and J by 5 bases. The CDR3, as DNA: TGTGCCAGCAGCTTGGATGTTAGCGGGAGGGTGGGGGAGACCCAGTACTTC. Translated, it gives CASSLDVSGRVGETQYF. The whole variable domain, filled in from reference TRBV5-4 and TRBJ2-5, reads ETGVTQSPTHLIKTRGQQVTLRCSSQSGHNTVSWYQQALGQGPQFIFQYYREEENGRGNFPPRFSGLQFPNYSSELNVNALELDDSALYLCASSLDVSGRVGETQYFGPGTRLLVL.

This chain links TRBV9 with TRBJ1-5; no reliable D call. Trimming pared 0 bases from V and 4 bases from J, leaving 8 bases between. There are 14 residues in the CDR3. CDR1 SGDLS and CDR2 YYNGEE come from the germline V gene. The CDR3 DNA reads TGTGCCAGCAGCGTAGGTGACACAAATCAGCCCCAGCATTTT. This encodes CASSVGDTNQPQHF.

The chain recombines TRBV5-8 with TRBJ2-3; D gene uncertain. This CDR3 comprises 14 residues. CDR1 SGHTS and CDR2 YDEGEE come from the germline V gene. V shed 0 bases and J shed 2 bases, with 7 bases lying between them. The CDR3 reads CASSLGQDTDTQYF. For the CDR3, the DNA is TGTGCCAGCAGCTTGGGGCAGGACACAGATACGCAGTATTTT.

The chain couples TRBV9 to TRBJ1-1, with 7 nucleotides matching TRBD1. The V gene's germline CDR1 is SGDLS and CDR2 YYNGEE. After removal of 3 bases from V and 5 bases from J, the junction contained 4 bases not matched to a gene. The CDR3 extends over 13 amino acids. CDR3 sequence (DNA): TGTGCCAGCAGCGCTCGGACAGGAACTGAAGCTTTCTTT. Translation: CASSARTGTEAFF. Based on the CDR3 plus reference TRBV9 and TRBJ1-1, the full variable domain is DSGVTQTPKHLITATGQRVTLRCSPRSGDLSVYWYQQSLDQGLQFLIQYYNGEERAKGNILERFSAQQFPDLHSELNLSSLELGDSALYFCASSARTGTEAFFGQGTRLTVV.

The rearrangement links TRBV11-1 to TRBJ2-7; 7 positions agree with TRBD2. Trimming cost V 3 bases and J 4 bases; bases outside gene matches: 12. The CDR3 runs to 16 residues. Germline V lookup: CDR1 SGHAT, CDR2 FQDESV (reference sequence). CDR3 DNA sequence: TGTGCCAGCAGCTTCGACGTCTCTAGCGGACCTTACGAGCAGTACTTC. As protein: CASSFDVSSGPYEQYF.

The CDR3 loop reads CASSVGLAGMYNEQFF. The CDR3 coding sequence is TGTGCCAGCAGCGTAGGACTAGCGGGCATGTACAATGAGCAGTTCTTC. The gene calls are TRBV9 and TRBJ2-1, with 10 positions matching TRBD2. Germline values: CDR1 SGDLS, CDR2 YYNGEE. The CDR3 covers 16 residues. The J segment lost 4 bases and the V segment lost 0 bases, leaving 4 bases of the junction unmatched.

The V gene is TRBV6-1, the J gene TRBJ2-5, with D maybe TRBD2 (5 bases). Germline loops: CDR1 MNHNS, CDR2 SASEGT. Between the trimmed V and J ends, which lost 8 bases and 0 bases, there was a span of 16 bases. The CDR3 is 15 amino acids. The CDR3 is CASGRSGRYQETQYF. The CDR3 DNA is TGTGCCAGCGGGCGGAGCGGCCGGTACCAAGAGACCCAGTACTTC.

The chain's CDR3 is CASGTGGGEQPQHF. CDR3 nucleotide sequence: TGTGCCAGCGGGACAGGGGGCGGAGAACAGCCCCAGCATTTT. The rearrangement joins TRBV6-5 to TRBJ1-5; 12 nucleotides align to TRBD1. Germline V lookup: CDR1 MNHEY, CDR2 SVGAGI. This CDR3 is built from 14 residues. V was pared by 8 bases and J by 7 bases, with 6 bases of the junction left unmatched.

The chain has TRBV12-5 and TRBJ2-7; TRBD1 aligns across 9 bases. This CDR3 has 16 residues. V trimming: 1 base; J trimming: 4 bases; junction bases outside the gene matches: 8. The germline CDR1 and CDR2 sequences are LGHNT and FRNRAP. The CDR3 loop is CASGLAGMDRGYEQYF. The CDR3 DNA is TGTGCTAGTGGTTTGGCTGGAATGGACAGGGGATACGAGCAGTACTTC.

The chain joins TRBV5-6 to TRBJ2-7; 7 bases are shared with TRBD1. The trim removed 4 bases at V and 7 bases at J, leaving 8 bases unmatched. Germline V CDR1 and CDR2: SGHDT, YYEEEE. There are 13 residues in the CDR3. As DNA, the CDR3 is TGTGCCAGCAGCAAGACAGGGTTTCGAGAGCAGTACTTC. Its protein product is CASSKTGFREQYF.

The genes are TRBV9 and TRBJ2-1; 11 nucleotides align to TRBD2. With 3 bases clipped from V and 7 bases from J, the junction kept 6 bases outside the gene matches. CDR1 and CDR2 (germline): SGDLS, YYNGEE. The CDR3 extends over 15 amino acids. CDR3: CASSAGTSGGNEQFF. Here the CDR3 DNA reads TGTGCCAGCAGCGCCGGGACTAGCGGCGGGAATGAGCAGTTCTTC.

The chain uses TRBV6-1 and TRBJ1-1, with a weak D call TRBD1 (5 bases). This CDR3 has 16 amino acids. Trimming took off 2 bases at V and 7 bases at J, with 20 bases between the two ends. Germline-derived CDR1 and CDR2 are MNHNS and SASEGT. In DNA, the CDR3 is TGTGCCAGCAGTGAAATCGGGGGAAGGATTGGACATGAAGCTTTCTTT. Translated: CASSEIGGRIGHEAFF.

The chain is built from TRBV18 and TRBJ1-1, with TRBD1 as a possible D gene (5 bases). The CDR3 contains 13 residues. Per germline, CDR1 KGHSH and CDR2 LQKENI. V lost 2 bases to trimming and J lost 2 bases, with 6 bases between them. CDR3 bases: TGTGCCAGCTCACCAGGGGCTAACACTGAAGCTTTCTTT. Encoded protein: CASSPGANTEAFF.

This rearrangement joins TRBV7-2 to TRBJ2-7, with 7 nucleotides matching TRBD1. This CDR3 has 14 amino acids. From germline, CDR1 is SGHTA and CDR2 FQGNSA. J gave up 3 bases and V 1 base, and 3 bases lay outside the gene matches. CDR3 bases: TGTGCCAGCAGCTTAGGCAGGGGGAACTACGAGCAGTACTTC. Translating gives CASSLGRGNYEQYF.

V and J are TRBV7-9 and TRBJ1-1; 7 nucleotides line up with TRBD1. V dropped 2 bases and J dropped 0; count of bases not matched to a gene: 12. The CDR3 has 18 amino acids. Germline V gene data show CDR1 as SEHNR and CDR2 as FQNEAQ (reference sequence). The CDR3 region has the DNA TGTGCCAGCAGCTTATTAGTGAGGAGACAGGGACTGAACACTGAAGCTTTCTTT. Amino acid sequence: CASSLLVRRQGLNTEAFF.

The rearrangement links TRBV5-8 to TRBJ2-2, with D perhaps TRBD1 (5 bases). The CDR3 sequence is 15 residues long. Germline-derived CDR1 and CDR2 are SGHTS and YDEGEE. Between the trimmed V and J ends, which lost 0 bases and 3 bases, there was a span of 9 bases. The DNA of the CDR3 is TGTGCCAGCAGCTTGGGGCAGGGTTACACCGGGGAGCTGTTTTTT. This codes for CASSLGQGYTGELFF.

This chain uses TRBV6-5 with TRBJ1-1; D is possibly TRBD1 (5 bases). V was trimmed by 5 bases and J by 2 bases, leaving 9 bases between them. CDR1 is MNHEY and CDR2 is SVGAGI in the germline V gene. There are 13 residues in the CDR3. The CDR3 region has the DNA TGTGCCAGCAGTATGACAGAAAACACTGAAGCTTTCTTT. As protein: CASSMTENTEAFF.

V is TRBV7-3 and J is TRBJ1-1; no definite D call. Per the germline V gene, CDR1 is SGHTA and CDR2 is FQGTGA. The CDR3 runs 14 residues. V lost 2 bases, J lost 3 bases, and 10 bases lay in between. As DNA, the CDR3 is TGTGCCAGCAGCTTACAGGAATTGGACACTGAAGCTTTCTTT. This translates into CASSLQELDTEAFF.

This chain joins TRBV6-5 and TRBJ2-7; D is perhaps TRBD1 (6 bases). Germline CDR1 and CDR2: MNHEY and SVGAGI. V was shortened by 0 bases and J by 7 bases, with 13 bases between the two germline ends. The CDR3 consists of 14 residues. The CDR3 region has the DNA TGTGCCAGCAGTTACTCGAGGACAGTGAGGGAGCAGTACTTC. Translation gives CASSYSRTVREQYF.

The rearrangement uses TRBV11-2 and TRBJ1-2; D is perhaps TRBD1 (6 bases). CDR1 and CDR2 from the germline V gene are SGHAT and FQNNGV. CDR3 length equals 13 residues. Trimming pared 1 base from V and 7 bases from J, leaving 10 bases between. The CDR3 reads CASSLGRGRGYTF. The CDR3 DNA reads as TGTGCCAGCAGCTTAGGCAGGGGACGTGGCTACACCTTC. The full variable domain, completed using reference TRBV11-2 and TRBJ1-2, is EAGVAQSPRYKIIEKRQSVAFWCNPISGHATLYWYQQILGQGPKLLIQFQNNGVVDDSQLPKDRFSAERLKGVDSTLKIQPAKLEDSAVYLCASSLGRGRGYTFGSGTRLTVV.

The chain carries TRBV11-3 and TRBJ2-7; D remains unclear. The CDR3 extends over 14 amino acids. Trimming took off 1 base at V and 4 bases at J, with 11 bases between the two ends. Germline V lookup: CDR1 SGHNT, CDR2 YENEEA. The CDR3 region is CASSLVSPTYEQYF. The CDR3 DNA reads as TGTGCCAGCAGCTTAGTTTCCCCGACATACGAGCAGTACTTC.

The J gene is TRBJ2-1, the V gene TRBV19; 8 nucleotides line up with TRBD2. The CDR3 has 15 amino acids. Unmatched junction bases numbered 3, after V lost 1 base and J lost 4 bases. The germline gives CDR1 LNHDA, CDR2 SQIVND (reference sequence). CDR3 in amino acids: CASSIGRGGYNEQFF. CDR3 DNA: TGTGCCAGTAGTATAGGACGGGGGGGATACAATGAGCAGTTCTTC.

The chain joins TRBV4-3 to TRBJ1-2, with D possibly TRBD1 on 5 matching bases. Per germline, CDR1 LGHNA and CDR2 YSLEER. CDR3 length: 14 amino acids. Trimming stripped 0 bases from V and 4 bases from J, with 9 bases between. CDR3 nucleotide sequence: TGCGCCAGCAGCCAAGATCAGGGCCTCTATGGCTACACCTTC. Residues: CASSQDQGLYGYTF.

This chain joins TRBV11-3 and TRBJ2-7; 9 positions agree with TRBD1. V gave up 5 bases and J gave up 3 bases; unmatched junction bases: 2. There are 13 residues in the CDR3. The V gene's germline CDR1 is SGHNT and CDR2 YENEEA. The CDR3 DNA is TGTGCCAGCAGCCTGACAGGGGGCTACGAGCAGTACTTC. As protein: CASSLTGGYEQYF.